The present TCR beta chain was sequenced within a study of control samples from healthy donors and cancer patients (dated by TCRdb to the early 2020s). Library prep was done by the immunoSEQ multiplex PCR assay. Sourced from immuneACCESS, this table was stored by TCRdb with only in-frame sequences that have V and J called. A share of the clones is absent; for the studies checked, an unresolved V gene accounts for under half, and the remainder has no known explanation. Across this sample there are roughly 70,000 clones, with 84% seen only once. The top ten hold approximately 30% of the sample. A note on this clone: The antigen it recognizes is unknown. No base qualities exist here, and no much larger clone lies one base off it.

Sequences were obtained from blood. This clonotype originated in a man aged 50 to 59 in good health.

The nucleotide sequence is TGCAGTGCCGCGCAGGTTCCTGAAGCTTTCTTT. Its translation reads: CSAAQVPEAFF. The V and J genes are TRBV20-1 and TRBJ1-1; no D gene can be assigned with confidence. CDR1 and CDR2 are read off the germline V gene (reference sequence) as DFQATT and SNEGSKA. V is reduced by 6 bases and J by 6 bases, leaving a spacing of 11 bases between them. CDR3 length: 11 amino acids, cysteine to phenylalanine. Here the CDR3 DNA is all that survives: 33 bases in frame from base 1.